These 3 T cell receptor beta chains were all obtained from the same sample, sequenced in a study of blood T cell repertoires in COVID-19. Data came from immunoSEQ multiplex PCR; TCRdb stores just in-frame clones and leaves some out. The table lists roughly 200,000 clones, 82% of them singletons. Sequenced input: peripheral blood. The source is an older woman with COVID-19, enrolled during active disease.

The chain employs TRBV27 and TRBJ1-2; 7 bases align to TRBD1. The CDR3 covers 15 residues. The junction had 11 bases not matched to a gene; V was cut back by 5 bases and J by 5 bases. CDR1 and CDR2 from the germline V gene are MNHEY and SMNVEV (reference sequence). CDR3 sequence: CASSPTAGTAYGYTF. The CDR3 coding sequence is TGTGCCAGCAGTCCTACCGCCGGGACAGCATATGGCTACACCTTC.

The table lists this clone with a few counts. V gene TRBV11-3 combines with J gene TRBJ2-7; no clear D gene. V dropped 4 bases and J dropped 7 bases, with 14 bases sitting between them. Germline V CDR1 and CDR2: SGHNT, YENEEA. There are 13 residues in the CDR3. CDR3 nucleotide sequence: TGTGCCAGCAGCTCTACCAGTCCCGGGGAGCAGTACTTC. Its protein is CASSSTSPGEQYF.

This sequence joins TRBV21-1 and TRBJ2-3; the DNA was not compared with TRBD2, the D call given in the table. TRBV21-1 is an annotated pseudogene. The CDR3 totals 16 residues. CDR3 in amino acids: CATLFLAGDVRDTQYF. The DNA of the CDR3 is TGTGCCACCCTTTTTCTAGCGGGGGACGTCAGGGATACGCAGTATTTT.